The T cell receptor (beta chain) described here comes from a study of T cell clonality in common variable immunodeficiency. The study's findings and limits: Reportedly, TCR beta sequences from common variable immunodeficiency showed fewer deletions and N-nucleotide insertions. Fewer TCRbeta clones were shared among CVID subjects than controls.

In the case of this clone: The antigen remains undetermined. The CDR3 end lies 3 residues beyond the end of the read and is filled in from the germline J gene.

TCRdb's copy holds only in-frame clones and misses some; the assay was immunoSEQ multiplex PCR. The data show 25,000 to 35,000 clones, none appearing only once, with approximately 3.5% held by the ten largest. Trimming took off 4 bases at V and 4 bases at J, with 14 bases between the two ends. The CDR3 loop spans 15 amino acids. Germline V gives CDR1 SGHNT, CDR2 YENEEA. Sequencing input: peripheral blood mononuclear cells. J is TRBJ2-1 and V is TRBV11-3, with D possibly being TRBD1 (5 bases). This clonotype originated in a human donor with common variable immunodeficiency. The CDR3 sequence: CASSSSRGNYNEQFF. The sequenced CDR3 bases are TGTGCCAGCAGCTCGTCAAGGGGCAATTACAATGAG.